The next 9 T cell receptor beta chains were all read from a single sample in a study of blood T cell dynamics during melanoma immunotherapy. Regarding time point: week 3, after first cycle of checkpoint inhibitor. The data were produced by immunoSEQ multiplex PCR, yet TCRdb's version contains in-frame clones alone and is incomplete. The table lists approximately 9,800 clones, more than 85% of them singletons. The sequenced sample was blood, obtained from a patient treated with checkpoint blockade. The origin of the receptors is a human donor with melanoma.

In DNA, the CDR3 is TGTGCCAGCAGCGTAGGAAGTATGGACACAGATACGCAGTATTTT. Translation: CASSVGSMDTDTQYF. The V call is TRBV9, the J call TRBJ2-3, with unresolved D. This CDR3 is 15 amino acids long. From germline, CDR1 is SGDLS and CDR2 YYNGEE. V lost 0 bases to trimming and J lost 2 bases, with 10 bases between them.

The rearrangement joins TRBV6-1 to TRBJ1-3; D is possibly TRBD1 (6 bases). CDR1 and CDR2 (germline): MNHNS, SASEGT. The CDR3 is 14 amino acids. V was clipped by 6 bases and J by 2 bases, with 11 bases between them. The CDR3: CASSLQGAGNTIYF. The CDR3 nucleotides are TGTGCCAGCAGCTTACAGGGTGCTGGAAACACCATATATTTT.

Only one count was recorded for this clone. The chain couples TRBV21-1 to TRBJ1-5. TRBV21-1 is a documented pseudogene. This CDR3 is built from 18 residues. Here the CDR3 reads CASSKGGGRAASNQPQHF. In DNA form, the CDR3 reads TGTGCCAGCAGCAAAGGGGGCGGGAGGGCAGCAAGCAATCAGCCCCAGCATTTT.

The chain couples TRBV29-1 to TRBJ2-5; D is uncertain. CDR1 is SQVTM and CDR2 is ANQGSEA in the germline V gene. This CDR3 has 14 residues. Trimming pared 4 bases from V and 4 bases from J, leaving 16 bases between. The CDR3: CSVVAASILETQYF. DNA for the CDR3: TGCAGCGTTGTAGCAGCGAGTATTCTAGAGACCCAGTACTTC.

This chain links TRBV19 with TRBJ1-1; D may be TRBD1 (6 bases). The germline gives CDR1 LNHDA, CDR2 SQIVND (reference sequence). The CDR3 runs 14 residues. Trimming took off 5 bases at V and 3 bases at J, with 13 bases between the two ends. The CDR3 loop is CASSDRIGDTEAFF. DNA of the CDR3: TGTGCCAGTAGTGACAGGATCGGGGACACTGAAGCTTTCTTT. Combining the CDR3 with reference TRBV19 and TRBJ1-1 gives the whole variable domain DGGITQSPKYLFRKEGQNVTLSCEQNLNHDAMYWYRQDPGQGLRLIYYSQIVNDFQKGDIAEGYSVSREKKESFPLTVTSAQKNPTAFYLCASSDRIGDTEAFFGQGTRLTVV.

The J gene is TRBJ1-4, the V gene TRBV19, with 7 bases identical to TRBD1. Per germline, CDR1 LNHDA and CDR2 SQIVND (reference sequence). The J segment lost 6 bases and the V segment lost 3 bases, leaving 7 bases of the junction unmatched. The CDR3 length is 15 residues. The CDR3 here is CASSIAGQVDEKLFF. Here the CDR3 DNA reads TGTGCCAGTAGTATCGCAGGACAGGTCGATGAAAAACTGTTTTTT.

The J gene is TRBJ2-5, the V gene TRBV19; 8 positions match TRBD1. V dropped 4 bases and J dropped 5; count of bases not matched to a gene: 3. The CDR3 is 13 amino acids. Germline V gives CDR1 LNHDA, CDR2 SQIVND (reference sequence). The CDR3 DNA reads TGTGCCAGTAGTACGACAGGGGACGAGACCCAGTACTTC. This codes for CASSTTGDETQYF.

V usage is TRBV5-4 and J usage is TRBJ2-3; 7 nucleotides line up with TRBD1. The trim removed 0 bases at V and 4 bases at J, leaving 11 bases unmatched. This CDR3 comprises 17 residues. Per germline, CDR1 SGHNT and CDR2 YYREEE (reference sequence). The DNA of the CDR3 is TGTGCCAGCAGCTTGGGGGCAGGGGGAACGAGCGCAGATACGCAGTATTTT. Amino acids: CASSLGAGGTSADTQYF.

V usage is TRBV7-2 and J usage is TRBJ2-1; D might be TRBD2 (5 bases). In germline, CDR1 is SGHTA, CDR2 FQGNSA. The V gene lost 7 bases and the J gene lost 4 bases, with 14 bases spanning the gap. The CDR3 has 14 amino acids. The CDR3 bases are TGTGCCAGCAACCCCGGACGGGGTTACAATGAGCAGTTCTTC. Translated, it gives CASNPGRGYNEQFF. Full variable domain (rest looked up from reference TRBV7-2 and TRBJ2-1): GAGVSQSPSNKVTEKGKDVELRCDPISGHTALYWYRQSLGQGLEFLIYFQGNSAPDKSGLPSDRFSAERTGGSVSTLTIQRTQQEDSAVYLCASNPGRGYNEQFFGPGTRLTVL.